These 11 T cell receptor beta chains share one sample of origin, sequenced in a study of cytomegalovirus exposure and HLA in healthy donors. A multiplex PCR was run with 60 Vbeta primers and 13 Jbeta primers. This table comes from immunoSEQ multiplex PCR, and its TCRdb copy is limited to in-frame clones, with some not included. Found here are roughly 74,000 clones, over 70% of them singletons; the top ten hold 1.5% to 2%. Input material: PBMCs. The receptors were sampled from a man aged 40-49 years in good health and CMV-seronegative.

The chain couples TRBV10-3 to TRBJ2-1; 8 nucleotides agree with TRBD2. This CDR3 has 15 residues. J lost 9 bases, V lost 0 bases, and 7 bases had no gene match. Germline CDR1 is ENHRY and CDR2 is SYGVKD. The DNA for the CDR3 is TGTGCCATCAGTGAGTCGCGAGCGGGAGATGGTGAGCAGTTCTTC. It is translated as CAISESRAGDGEQFF.

The V and J genes are TRBV18 and TRBJ1-4; no firm D call. CDR3 size: 14 residues. From germline, CDR1 is KGHSH and CDR2 LQKENI. The V end was cut by 2 bases, the J end by 5 bases, with 9 bases between. The CDR3: CASSPREANEKLFF. The DNA of the CDR3 is TGTGCCAGCTCACCAAGAGAGGCAAATGAAAAACTGTTTTTT.

This chain links TRBV11-3 with TRBJ2-1; 9 bases align to TRBD2. V trimming: 4 bases; J trimming: 9 bases; junction bases outside the gene matches: 10. This CDR3 region has 15 residues. CDR1 SGHNT and CDR2 YENEEA come from the germline V gene. CDR3 bases: TGTGCCAGCAGCTCCCCCGCGGGAGGGCCCGCTGAGCAGTTCTTC. It encodes CASSSPAGGPAEQFF. Using reference TRBV11-3 and TRBJ2-1 for the parts outside the CDR3, the full variable domain is EAGVVQSPRYKIIEKKQPVAFWCNPISGHNTLYWYLQNLGQGPELLIRYENEEAVDDSQLPKDRFSAERLKGVDSTLKIQPAELGDSAVYLCASSSPAGGPAEQFFGPGTRLTVL.

This rearrangement joins TRBV28 to TRBJ2-1, with a tentative D call TRBD1 (5 bases). The germline V gene encodes CDR1 MDHEN and CDR2 SYDVKM. The V end lost 5 bases, the J end lost 6 bases, and 17 bases lay between the germline ends. The CDR3 has 15 residues. CDR3 sequence (DNA): TGTGCCAGCAGTCGACAGATAAATCGGTTCAATGAGCAGTTCTTC. Its protein is CASSRQINRFNEQFF.

This chain connects TRBV4-2 to TRBJ1-4, with a weak D call TRBD1 (5 bases). Per germline, CDR1 LGHNA and CDR2 YNFKEQ. The germline V and J ends were trimmed by 7 bases and 1 base, with 19 bases remaining between them. This CDR3 spans 17 amino acids. The CDR3 region is CASTPQGHGETNEKLFF. The CDR3 coding sequence is TGTGCCAGCACCCCCCAGGGCCATGGGGAAACTAATGAAAAACTGTTTTTT.

This chain links TRBV19 with TRBJ2-1, with 8 nucleotides matching TRBD2. The CDR3 consists of 14 residues. The germline CDR1 and CDR2 sequences are LNHDA and SQIVND (reference sequence). J gave up 10 bases and V 6 bases, and 11 bases lay outside the gene matches. This CDR3 is CASRGLALRGEQFF. CDR3 nucleotide sequence: TGTGCCAGTAGAGGACTAGCTTTGCGCGGGGAGCAGTTCTTC.

In this sample, this clone turned up once. The J gene is TRBJ2-7, the V gene TRBV27, with D perhaps TRBD2 (6 bases). Trimming cost V 5 bases and J 6 bases, with 11 bases left between them. The CDR3 length is 12 residues. Germline-derived CDR1 and CDR2 are MNHEY and SMNVEV (reference sequence). This CDR3 is CASSGTGGEQYF. CDR3 in DNA: TGTGCCAGCAGTGGGACCGGGGGCGAGCAGTACTTC.

V is TRBV6-1 and J is TRBJ2-3; TRBD1 might be the D (5 bases). There are 15 residues in the CDR3. CDR1 MNHNS and CDR2 SASEGT come from the germline V gene. The V gene lost 6 bases and the J gene lost 2 bases, with 15 bases spanning the gap. In DNA, the CDR3 is TGTGCCAGCAGCCAAGGGGTCAGCTTCACAGATACGCAGTATTTT. Amino acid sequence: CASSQGVSFTDTQYF.

The chain carries TRBV12-5 and TRBJ2-1, with 7 bases identical to TRBD2. The CDR3 loop spans 17 amino acids. After removal of 0 bases from V and 7 bases from J, the junction contained 12 bases not matched to a gene. Germline CDR1 LGHNT, CDR2 FRNRAP. For the CDR3, the DNA is TGTGCTAGTGGTTTGGTCCGGGGGAGGGTTGTAAGGAATGAGCAGTTCTTC. Translated: CASGLVRGRVVRNEQFF. The whole variable domain, remainder taken from reference TRBV12-5 and TRBJ2-1, is DARVTQTPRHKVTEMGQEVTMRCQPILGHNTVFWYRQTMMQGLELLAYFRNRAPLDDSGMPKDRFSAEMPDATLATLKIQPSEPRDSAVYFCASGLVRGRVVRNEQFFGPGTRLTVL.

The sample holds a few counts of this clone. The chain combines TRBV7-3 with TRBJ2-3; 13 bases are shared with TRBD2. V was clipped by 3 bases and J by 5 bases; unmatched bases: 8. This CDR3 comprises 17 residues. From germline, CDR1 is SGHTA and CDR2 FQGTGA. CDR3 protein: CASSFSAGTSGKDTQYF. In DNA form, the CDR3 reads TGTGCCAGCAGCTTCTCTGCCGGGACTAGCGGGAAAGATACGCAGTATTTT.

The chain carries TRBV11-3 and TRBJ2-7; 10 positions agree with TRBD1. CDR3 length: 15 amino acids. Germline V gives CDR1 SGHNT, CDR2 YENEEA. Trimming took 5 bases from V and 6 from J; bases not matched to a gene: 10. The CDR3 nucleotides read TGTGCCAGCAGCCCAACCGGGGACAGGGGTCGCGAGCAGTACTTC. Its translation is CASSPTGDRGREQYF.